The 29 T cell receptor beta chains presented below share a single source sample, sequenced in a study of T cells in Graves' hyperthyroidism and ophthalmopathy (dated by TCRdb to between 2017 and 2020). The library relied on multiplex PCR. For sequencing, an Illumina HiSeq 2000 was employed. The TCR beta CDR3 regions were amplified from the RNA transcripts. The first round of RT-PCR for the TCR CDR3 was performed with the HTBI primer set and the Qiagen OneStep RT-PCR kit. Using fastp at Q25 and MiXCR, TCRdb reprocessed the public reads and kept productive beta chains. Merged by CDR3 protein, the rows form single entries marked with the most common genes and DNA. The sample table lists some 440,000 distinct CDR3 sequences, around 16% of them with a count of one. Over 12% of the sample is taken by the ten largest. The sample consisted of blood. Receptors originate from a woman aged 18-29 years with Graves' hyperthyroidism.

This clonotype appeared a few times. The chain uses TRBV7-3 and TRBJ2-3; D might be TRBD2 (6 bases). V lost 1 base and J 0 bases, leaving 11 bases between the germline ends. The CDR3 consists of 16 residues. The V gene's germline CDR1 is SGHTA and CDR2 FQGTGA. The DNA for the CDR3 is TGTGCCAGCAGCTTAAAAGGGCGGGGTAGCACAGATACGCAGTATTTT. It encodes CASSLKGRGSTDTQYF.

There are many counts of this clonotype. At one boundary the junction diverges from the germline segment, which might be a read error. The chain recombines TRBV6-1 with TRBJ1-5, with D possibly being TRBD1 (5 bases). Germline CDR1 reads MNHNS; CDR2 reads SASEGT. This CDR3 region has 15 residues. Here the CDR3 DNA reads TGTGCCAGCAGCGAAGCTAGGGGTTCGTATCAGCCCCAGCATTTT. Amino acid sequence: CASSEARGSYQPQHF.

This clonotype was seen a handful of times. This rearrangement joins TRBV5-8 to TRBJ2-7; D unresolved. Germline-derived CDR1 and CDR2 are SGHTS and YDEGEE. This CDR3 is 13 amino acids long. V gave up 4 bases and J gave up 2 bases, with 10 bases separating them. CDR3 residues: CASSPNPTYEQYF. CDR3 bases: TGTGCCAGCAGCCCAAACCCAACCTACGAGCAGTACTTC.

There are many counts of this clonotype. The CDR3 is CASSPGGQGRNQPQHF. CDR3 in DNA: TGTGCCAGCAGCCCGGGCGGGCAGGGGCGCAATCAGCCCCAGCATTTT. The chain links TRBV5-8 to TRBJ1-5, with a tentative D call TRBD1 (6 bases). Between the trimmed V and J ends, which lost 4 bases and 2 bases, there was a span of 16 bases. The CDR3 loop spans 16 amino acids. CDR1 and CDR2 from the germline V gene are SGHTS and YDEGEE.

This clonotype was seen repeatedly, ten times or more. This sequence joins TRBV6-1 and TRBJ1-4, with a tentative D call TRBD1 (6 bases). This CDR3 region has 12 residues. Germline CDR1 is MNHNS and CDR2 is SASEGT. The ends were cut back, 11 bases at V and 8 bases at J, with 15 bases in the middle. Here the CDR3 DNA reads TGTGCCGTCCTGGGGGGCATGGAAAAACTGTTTTTT. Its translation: CAVLGGMEKLFF.

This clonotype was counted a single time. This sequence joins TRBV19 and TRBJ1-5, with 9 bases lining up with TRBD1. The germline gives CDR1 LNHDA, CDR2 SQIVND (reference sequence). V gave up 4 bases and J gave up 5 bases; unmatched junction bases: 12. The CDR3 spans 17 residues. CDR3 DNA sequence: TGTGCCAGTAGTAGAAGTCCCGGGACAGGGATCCATCAGCCCCAGCATTTT. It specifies CASSRSPGTGIHQPQHF. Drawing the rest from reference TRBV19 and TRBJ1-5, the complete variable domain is DGGITQSPKYLFRKEGQNVTLSCEQNLNHDAMYWYRQDPGQGLRLIYYSQIVNDFQKGDIAEGYSVSREKKESFPLTVTSAQKNPTAFYLCASSRSPGTGIHQPQHFGDGTRLSIL.

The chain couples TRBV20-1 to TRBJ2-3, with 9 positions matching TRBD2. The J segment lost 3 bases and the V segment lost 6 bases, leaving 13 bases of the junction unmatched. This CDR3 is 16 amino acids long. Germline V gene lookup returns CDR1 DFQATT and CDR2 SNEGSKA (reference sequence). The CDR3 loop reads CSADTVLAGKTDTQYF. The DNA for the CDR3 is TGCAGTGCCGATACCGTCCTAGCGGGAAAAACAGATACGCAGTATTTT.

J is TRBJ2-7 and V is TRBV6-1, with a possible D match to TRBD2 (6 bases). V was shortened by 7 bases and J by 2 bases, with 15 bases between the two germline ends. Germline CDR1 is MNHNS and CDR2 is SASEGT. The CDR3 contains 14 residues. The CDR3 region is CASTTTGTPYEQYF. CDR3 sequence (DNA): TGTGCCAGCACCACCACCGGGACTCCCTACGAGCAGTACTTC.

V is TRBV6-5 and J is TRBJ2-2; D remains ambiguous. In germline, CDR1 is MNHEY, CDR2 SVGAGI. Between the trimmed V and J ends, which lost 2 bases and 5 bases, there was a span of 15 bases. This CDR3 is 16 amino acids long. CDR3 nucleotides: TGTGCCAGCAGTTACGGTCGTGTGAGAGTTACCGGGGAGCTGTTTTTT. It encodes CASSYGRVRVTGELFF.

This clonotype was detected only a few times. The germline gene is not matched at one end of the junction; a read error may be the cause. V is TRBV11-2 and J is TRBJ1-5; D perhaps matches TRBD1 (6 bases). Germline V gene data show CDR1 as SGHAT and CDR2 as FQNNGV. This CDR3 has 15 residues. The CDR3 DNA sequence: TGTGCCTGCAGCTTAGCAGGGGTATGGCGTCAGCCCCAGCATTTT. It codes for CACSLAGVWRQPQHF.

CDR3 nucleotide sequence: TGCAGCGTTGAAGGAGGTGGGCACTTGTATGGCTACACCTTC. As protein: CSVEGGGHLYGYTF. This chain connects TRBV29-1 to TRBJ1-2; D uncertain. Germline V CDR1 and CDR2: SQVTM, ANQGSEA. Trimming removed 1 base from V and 5 bases from J, with 14 bases in between. The CDR3 totals 14 residues. The full variable domain, rest sourced from reference TRBV29-1 and TRBJ1-2, is SAVISQKPSRDICQRGTSLTIQCQVDSQVTMMFWYRQQPGQSLTLIATANQGSEATYESGFVIDKFPISRPNLTFSTLTVSNMSPEDSSIYLCSVEGGGHLYGYTFGSGTRLTVV.

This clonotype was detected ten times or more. The CDR3 loop reads CASSYSSSGELFF. CDR3 nucleotides: TGTGCCAGCAGTTACTCGAGTAGCGGGGAGCTGTTTTTT. The V and J genes are TRBV6-2 or TRBV6-3 and TRBJ2-2; D is unresolved. CDR1 is MNHEY, CDR2 SVGEGT, per germline. CDR3 length: 13 amino acids. V was trimmed by 0 bases and J by 7 bases, leaving 6 bases between them.

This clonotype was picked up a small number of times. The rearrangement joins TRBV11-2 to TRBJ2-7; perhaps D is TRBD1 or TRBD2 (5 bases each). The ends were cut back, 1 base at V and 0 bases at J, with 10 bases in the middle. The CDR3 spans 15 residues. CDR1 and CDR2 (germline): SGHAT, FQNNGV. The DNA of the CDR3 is TGTGCCAGCAGCTTAGCGGGGCTGAGCTCCTACGAGCAGTACTTC. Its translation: CASSLAGLSSYEQYF.

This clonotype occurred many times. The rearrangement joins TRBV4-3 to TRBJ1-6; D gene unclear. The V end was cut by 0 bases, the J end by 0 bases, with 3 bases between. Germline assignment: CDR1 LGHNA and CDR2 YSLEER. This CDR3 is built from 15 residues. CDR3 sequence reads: CASSQDTSYNSPLHF. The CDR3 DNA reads TGCGCCAGCAGCCAAGACACCTCCTATAATTCACCCCTCCACTTT.

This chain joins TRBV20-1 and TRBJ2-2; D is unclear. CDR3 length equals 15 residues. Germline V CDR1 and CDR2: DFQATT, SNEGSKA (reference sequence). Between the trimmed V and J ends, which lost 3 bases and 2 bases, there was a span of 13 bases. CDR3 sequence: CSARLPGRNTGELFF. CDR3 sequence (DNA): TGCAGTGCTAGGCTGCCGGGCCGAAACACCGGGGAGCTGTTTTTT.

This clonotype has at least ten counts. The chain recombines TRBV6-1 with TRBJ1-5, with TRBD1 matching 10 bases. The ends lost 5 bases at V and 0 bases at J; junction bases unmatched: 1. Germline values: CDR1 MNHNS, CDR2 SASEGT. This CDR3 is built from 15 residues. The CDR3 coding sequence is TGTGCCAGCAGTTGGACAGGGGGTAGCAATCAGCCCCAGCATTTT. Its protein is CASSWTGGSNQPQHF.

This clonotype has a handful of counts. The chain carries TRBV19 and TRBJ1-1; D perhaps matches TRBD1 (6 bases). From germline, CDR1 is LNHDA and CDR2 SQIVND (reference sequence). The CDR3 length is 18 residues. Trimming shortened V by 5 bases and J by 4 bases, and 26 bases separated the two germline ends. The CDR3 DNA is TGTGCCAGTAGTCACAAGGTGGGGGGCCCCTCTTTCGGCACTGAAGCTTTCTTT. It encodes CASSHKVGGPSFGTEAFF. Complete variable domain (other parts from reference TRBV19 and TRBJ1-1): DGGITQSPKYLFRKEGQNVTLSCEQNLNHDAMYWYRQDPGQGLRLIYYSQIVNDFQKGDIAEGYSVSREKKESFPLTVTSAQKNPTAFYLCASSHKVGGPSFGTEAFFGQGTRLTVV.

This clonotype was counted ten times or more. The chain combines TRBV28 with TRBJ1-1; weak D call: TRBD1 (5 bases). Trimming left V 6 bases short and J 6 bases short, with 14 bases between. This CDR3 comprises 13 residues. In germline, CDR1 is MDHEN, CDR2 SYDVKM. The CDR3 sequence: CASRSSGGSEAFF. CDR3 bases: TGTGCCAGCAGGTCCTCCGGGGGGTCTGAAGCTTTCTTT.

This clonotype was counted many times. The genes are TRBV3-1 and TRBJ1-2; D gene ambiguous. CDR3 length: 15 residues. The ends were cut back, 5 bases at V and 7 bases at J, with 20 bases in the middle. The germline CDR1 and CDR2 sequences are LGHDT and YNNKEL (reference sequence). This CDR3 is CASSNRLSGFRGYTF. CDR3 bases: TGTGCCAGCAGCAACCGCTTATCCGGGTTTCGTGGCTACACCTTC. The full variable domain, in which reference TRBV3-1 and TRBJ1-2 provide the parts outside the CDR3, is DTAVSQTPKYLVTQMGNDKSIKCEQNLGHDTMYWYKQDSKKFLKIMFSYNNKELIINETVPNRFSPKSPDKAHLNLHINSLELGDSAVYFCASSNRLSGFRGYTFGSGTRLTVV.

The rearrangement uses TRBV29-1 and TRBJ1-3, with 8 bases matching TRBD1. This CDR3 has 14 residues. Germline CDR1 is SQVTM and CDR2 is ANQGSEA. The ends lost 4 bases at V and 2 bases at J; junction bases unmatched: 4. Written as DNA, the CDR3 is TGCAGCGTTGGTGACAGGGGACCTGGAAACACCATATATTTT. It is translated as CSVGDRGPGNTIYF.

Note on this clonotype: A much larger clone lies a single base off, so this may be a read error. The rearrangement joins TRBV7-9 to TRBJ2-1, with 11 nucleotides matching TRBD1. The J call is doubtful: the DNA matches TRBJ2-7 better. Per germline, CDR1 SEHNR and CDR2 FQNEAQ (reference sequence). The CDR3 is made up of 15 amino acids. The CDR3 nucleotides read TGTGCCAGCAGCTTCCGAGGGACAGGGGGGAATGAGCAGTACTTC. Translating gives CASSFRGTGGNEQYF.

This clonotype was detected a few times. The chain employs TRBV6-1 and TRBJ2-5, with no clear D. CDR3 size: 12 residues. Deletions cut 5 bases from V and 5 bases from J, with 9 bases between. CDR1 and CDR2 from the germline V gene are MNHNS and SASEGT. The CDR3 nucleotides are TGTGCCAGCAGTACGCCCAGGGAGACCCAGTACTTC. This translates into CASSTPRETQYF.

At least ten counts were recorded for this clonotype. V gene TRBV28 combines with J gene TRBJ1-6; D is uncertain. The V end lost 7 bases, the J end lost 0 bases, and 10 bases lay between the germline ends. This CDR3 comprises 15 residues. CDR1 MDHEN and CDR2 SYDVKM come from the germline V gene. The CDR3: CASIDGDSYNSPLHF. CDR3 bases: TGTGCCAGCATTGACGGAGACTCCTATAATTCACCCCTCCACTTT.

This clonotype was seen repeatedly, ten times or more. The CDR3 region has the DNA TGTGCCAGCAGTTACCGCCGGACAGGGACGTACACTGAAGCTTTCTTT. Translation: CASSYRRTGTYTEAFF. J is TRBJ1-1 and V is TRBV6-5; 8 bases agree with TRBD1. The trim removed 2 bases at V and 3 bases at J, leaving 8 bases unmatched. The V gene's germline CDR1 is MNHEY and CDR2 SVGAGI. The CDR3 totals 16 residues.

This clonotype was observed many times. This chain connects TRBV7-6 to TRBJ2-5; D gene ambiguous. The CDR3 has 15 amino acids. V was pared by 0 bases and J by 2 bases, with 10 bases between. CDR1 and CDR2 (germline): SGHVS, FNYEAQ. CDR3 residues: CASSLAQTRQETQYF. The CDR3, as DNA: TGTGCCAGCAGCTTAGCTCAAACCCGGCAAGAGACCCAGTACTTC.

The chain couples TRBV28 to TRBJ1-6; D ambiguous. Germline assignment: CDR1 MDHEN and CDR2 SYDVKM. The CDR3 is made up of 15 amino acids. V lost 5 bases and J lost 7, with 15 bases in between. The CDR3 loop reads CASSRNPGLNSPLHF. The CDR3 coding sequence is TGTGCCAGCAGTAGAAATCCGGGCCTCAATTCACCCCTCCACTTT. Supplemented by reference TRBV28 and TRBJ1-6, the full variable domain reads DVKVTQSSRYLVKRTGEKVFLECVQDMDHENMFWYRQDPGLGLRLIYFSYDVKMKEKGDIPEGYSVSREKKERFSLILESASTNQTSMYLCASSRNPGLNSPLHFGNGTRLTVT.

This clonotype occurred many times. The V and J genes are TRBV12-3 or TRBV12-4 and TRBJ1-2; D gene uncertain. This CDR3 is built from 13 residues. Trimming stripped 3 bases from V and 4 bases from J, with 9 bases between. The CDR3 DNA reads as TGTGCCAGCAGTTTGAAGAAGGTCTATGGCTACACCTTC. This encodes CASSLKKVYGYTF.

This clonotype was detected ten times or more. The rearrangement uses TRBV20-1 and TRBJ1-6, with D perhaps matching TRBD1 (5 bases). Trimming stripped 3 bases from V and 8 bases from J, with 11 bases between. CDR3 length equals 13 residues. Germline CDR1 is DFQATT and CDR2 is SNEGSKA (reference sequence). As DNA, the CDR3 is TGCAGTGCTAGTTACGGGGGGGATTCACCCCTCCACTTT. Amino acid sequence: CSASYGGDSPLHF.

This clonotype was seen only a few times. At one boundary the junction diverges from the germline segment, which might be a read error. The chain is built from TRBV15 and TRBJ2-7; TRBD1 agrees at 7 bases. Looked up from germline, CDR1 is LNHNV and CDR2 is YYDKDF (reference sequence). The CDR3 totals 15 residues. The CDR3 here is CATSRRGQDPYEQHF. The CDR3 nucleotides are TGTGCCACCAGCAGAAGAGGACAGGACCCCTACGAGCAGCACTTC.